The present T cell receptor beta chain was sequenced within a study of blood T cells in healthy people across ages. Primed by a sample-barcoded 5' primer and a J-beta primer mix, a second PCR proceeded for about 6 to 11 cycles. TCRdb re-derived calls from the 5' RACE reads in MiXCR, one entry per CDR3 protein. The sample has 1.2 million to 1.5 million distinct CDR3 sequences, approximately 38% seen once; the top ten hold less than 8%. V shed 3 bases and J 2 bases; nucleotides not matched to a gene: 7. Looked up from germline, CDR1 is SGHRS and CDR2 is YFSETQ. CDR3 length: 15 residues. V usage is TRBV5-1 and J usage is TRBJ1-1; 7 positions agree with TRBD1. The material sequenced was blood. The receptor was derived from a woman younger than 35 in good health. This CDR3 reads CASSWFGTVNTEAFF. The DNA of the CDR3 is TGCGCCAGCAGCTGGTTCGGGACAGTCAACACTGAAGCTTTCTTT.